The 15 T cell receptor beta chains below all came from one sample that was sequenced in a study of cytomegalovirus exposure and HLA in healthy donors. Primers: 60 Vbeta forward and 13 Jbeta reverse. Profiling relied on immunoSEQ multiplex PCR, and the TCRdb table lists in-frame clones only, not all of them. This table has 150,000 or so clones, 60% to 85% appearing once. Source material: PBMCs. The receptors shown here come from a woman between 35 and 50 years old in good health and CMV-seronegative.

The chain carries TRBV27 and TRBJ1-5; D may be TRBD1 (6 bases). Germline V gene lookup returns CDR1 MNHEY and CDR2 SMNVEV (reference sequence). CDR3 length: 14 residues. Trimming cost V 4 bases and J 1 base, with 8 bases left between them. CDR3 protein: CASSSRGSNQPQHF. CDR3 nucleotides: TGTGCCAGCAGTTCCAGGGGAAGCAATCAGCCCCAGCATTTT.

The rearrangement uses TRBV6-5 and TRBJ1-6, with 7 bases fitting TRBD1. The CDR3 runs to 15 residues. Per the germline V gene, CDR1 is MNHEY and CDR2 is SVGAGI. The V and J ends lost 10 bases and 5 bases, in that order; junction bases with no gene match: 11. The CDR3 sequence: CATQRTGANNSPLHF. Here the CDR3 DNA reads TGTGCCACCCAAAGAACAGGGGCGAATAATTCACCCCTCCACTTT.

This chain connects TRBV7-9 to TRBJ1-1, with 7 positions matching TRBD1. Per the germline V gene, CDR1 is SEHNR and CDR2 is FQNEAQ (reference sequence). V shed 4 bases, J shed 3 bases, and the junction held 5 bases outside the gene matches. CDR3 size: 14 residues. The CDR3 here is CASSSRDRYTEAFF. Here the CDR3 DNA reads TGTGCCAGCAGCTCCCGGGACAGATACACTGAAGCTTTCTTT.

The chain has TRBV28 and TRBJ2-2; possible D gene TRBD2, 6 bases. Germline lookup yields CDR1 MDHEN and CDR2 SYDVKM. The V end was cut by 2 bases, the J end by 0 bases, with 7 bases between. This CDR3 contains 15 residues. CDR3 amino acids: CASSLGGTNTGELFF. In DNA form, the CDR3 reads TGTGCCAGCAGTTTAGGGGGGACGAACACCGGGGAGCTGTTTTTT.

The V call is TRBV19, the J call TRBJ2-5; TRBD1 matches 9 bases. The DNA end lines up better with TRBJ2-7; the J call may be wrong. Germline V lookup: CDR1 LNHDA, CDR2 SQIVND (reference sequence). The CDR3 runs 14 residues. CDR3 in amino acids: CASSIGTGSYEQYF. For the CDR3, the DNA is TGTGCCAGTAGTATCGGGACAGGGAGCTACGAGCAGTACTTC.

The CDR3 sequence is CASSVALGGRSGGAQHEQFF. The CDR3 bases are TGTGCCAGCAGCGTAGCACTCGGGGGACGTAGCGGGGGGGCTCAGCATGAGCAGTTCTTC. The gene calls are TRBV9 and TRBJ2-1, with 11 bases identical to TRBD2. Trimming removed 0 bases from V and 8 bases from J; junction bases left unmatched: 19. This CDR3 has 20 amino acids. Germline loops: CDR1 SGDLS, CDR2 YYNGEE.

This clone came up once. The V gene is TRBV5-6, the J gene TRBJ2-7; perhaps TRBD1 as D (5 bases). CDR3 length equals 13 residues. Germline values: CDR1 SGHDT, CDR2 YYEEEE. The V gene lost 2 bases and the J gene lost 2 bases, with 8 bases spanning the gap. CDR3 nucleotides: TGTGCCAGCAGCTTTCAGGGCGCCTACGAGCAGTACTTC. It yields the protein CASSFQGAYEQYF.

This clone showed up just once. V and J are TRBV6-6 and TRBJ1-1, with TRBD1 identical over 11 bases. V was pared by 11 bases and J by 4 bases, with 6 bases of the junction left unmatched. CDR1 is MNHNY and CDR2 is SVGAGI in the germline V gene (reference sequence). This CDR3 contains 13 residues. The CDR3 coding sequence is TGTGCCGTTGTCGGACAGGGGGCCACTGAAGCTTTCTTT. Its translation is CAVVGQGATEAFF.

CDR3 DNA: TGCGCCAGCAGCTACAGGGTTAACTATGGCTACACCTTC. Amino acid sequence: CASSYRVNYGYTF. The rearrangement links TRBV4-1 to TRBJ1-2; TRBD1 might be the D (6 bases). Trimming took off 5 bases at V and 1 base at J, with 8 bases between the two ends. The CDR3 is 13 amino acids. Germline CDR1 MGHRA, CDR2 YSYEKL.

The chain uses TRBV19 and TRBJ2-7, with 7 positions matching TRBD1. Germline-derived CDR1 and CDR2 are LNHDA and SQIVND (reference sequence). The CDR3 spans 13 residues. The trim removed 3 bases at V and 3 bases at J, leaving 2 bases unmatched. The CDR3 spells CASSIPGGYEQYF. The CDR3 DNA follows: TGTGCCAGTAGTATCCCAGGGGGCTACGAGCAGTACTTC.

The chain links TRBV5-4 to TRBJ2-7; the D is unclear. The V and J ends lost 3 bases and 3 bases respectively, with 10 bases between them. The CDR3 loop spans 13 amino acids. CDR1 is SGHNT and CDR2 is YYREEE in the germline V gene (reference sequence). CDR3 DNA: TGTGCCAGCAGCTCCCCAGCGTACTACGAGCAGTACTTC. This sequence encodes CASSSPAYYEQYF.

V gene TRBV5-4 combines with J gene TRBJ1-1; D is uncertain. CDR1 is SGHNT, CDR2 YYREEE, per germline (reference sequence). V dropped 4 bases and J dropped 2 bases, with 9 bases sitting between them. The CDR3 consists of 13 residues. CDR3 region: CASSQDINTEAFF. The CDR3 DNA reads as TGTGCCAGCAGCCAAGACATTAACACTGAAGCTTTCTTT.

This chain links TRBV5-1 with TRBJ1-4; TRBD1 aligns across 9 bases. Trimming cost V 3 bases and J 3 bases; bases outside gene matches: 9. Per germline, CDR1 SGHRS and CDR2 YFSETQ. CDR3 length equals 17 residues. CDR3 bases: TGCGCCAGCAGCTCTAAGGGACAGGGCCTGTCTAATGAAAAACTGTTTTTT. This codes for CASSSKGQGLSNEKLFF.

This chain connects TRBV28 to TRBJ2-4, with a tentative D call TRBD1 (6 bases). CDR1 and CDR2 (germline): MDHEN, SYDVKM. Trimming cost V 6 bases and J 0 bases, with 15 bases left between them. CDR3 length: 16 residues. The CDR3 sequence is CASRPRGQIAKNIQYF. In nucleotides, the CDR3 is TGTGCCAGCAGACCCCGAGGACAGATAGCCAAAAACATTCAGTACTTC.

The chain recombines TRBV19 with TRBJ1-1, with TRBD1 identical over 8 bases. This CDR3 is built from 13 residues. Trimming removed 6 bases from V and 4 bases from J; junction bases left unmatched: 4. Germline CDR1 is LNHDA and CDR2 is SQIVND (reference sequence). CDR3 DNA sequence: TGTGCCAGTAGCCAAACAGGGGGCACTGAAGCTTTCTTT. Its protein product is CASSQTGGTEAFF. Supplemented by reference TRBV19 and TRBJ1-1, the full variable domain reads DGGITQSPKYLFRKEGQNVTLSCEQNLNHDAMYWYRQDPGQGLRLIYYSQIVNDFQKGDIAEGYSVSREKKESFPLTVTSAQKNPTAFYLCASSQTGGTEAFFGQGTRLTVV.